The 22 T cell receptor beta chains below were found in one sample sequenced in a study of response to subunit inactivated influenza vaccine. TCRdb re-called the RT-PCR reads with MiXCR, one entry per CDR3 protein. In the table there are hundreds of thousands of distinct CDR3 sequences, less than 25% of which are singletons. The input for sequencing was PBMCs from blood, taken approximately 20 months after vaccination. The receptors come from a man aged 50 to 69 who received an inactivated influenza vaccine.

There are a few counts of this clonotype. The chain combines TRBV5-6 with TRBJ1-5; D is unresolved. The CDR3 length is 14 residues. Germline CDR1 reads SGHDT; CDR2 reads YYEEEE. V gave up 1 base and J gave up 1 base, with 6 bases separating them. The CDR3 sequence: CASSLYGSNQPQHF. The CDR3, as DNA: TGTGCCAGCAGCTTGTACGGGAGCAATCAGCCCCAGCATTTT.

V usage is TRBV10-2 and J usage is TRBJ1-4, with a tentative D call TRBD1 (5 bases). The V gene lost 3 bases and the J gene lost 8 bases, with 16 bases spanning the gap. The CDR3 is 15 residues long. Germline-derived CDR1 and CDR2 are WSHSY and SAAADI. The CDR3 DNA is TGCGCCAGCAGTGACTCAGGGAGAGGGGCGGAAAAACTGTTTTTT. It is translated as CASSDSGRGAEKLFF.

The J gene is TRBJ2-3, the V gene TRBV29-1; no reliable D call. The CDR3 loop spans 13 amino acids. Germline V gene lookup returns CDR1 SQVTM and CDR2 ANQGSEA. The V end lost 7 bases, the J end lost 1 base, and 12 bases lay between the germline ends. Written as DNA, the CDR3 is TGCAGCGCCCTGGCTGCCGGCACAGATACGCAGTATTTT. It specifies CSALAAGTDTQYF.

The CDR3 DNA reads TGTGCCAGCAGCCAAGCGGGGGCTAGCGGGAGGGGTACGCAGTATTTT. Protein: CASSQAGASGRGTQYF. The chain recombines TRBV4-2 with TRBJ2-3; 12 bases align to TRBD2. J was trimmed by 8 bases and V by 1 base; bases with no gene match: 7. CDR3 size: 16 residues. Germline CDR1 reads LGHNA; CDR2 reads YNFKEQ.

This clonotype was observed many times. The genes are TRBV28 and TRBJ2-5; D is ambiguous. Trimming took 3 bases from V and 5 from J, leaving 10 bases between them. The length of the CDR3 is 13 residues. CDR1 is MDHEN, CDR2 SYDVKM, per germline. CDR3 sequence reads: CASSLFRWETQYF. The CDR3 region has the DNA TGTGCCAGCAGTTTGTTTCGGTGGGAGACCCAGTACTTC. The whole variable domain, remainder taken from reference TRBV28 and TRBJ2-5, is DVKVTQSSRYLVKRTGEKVFLECVQDMDHENMFWYRQDPGLGLRLIYFSYDVKMKEKGDIPEGYSVSREKKERFSLILESASTNQTSMYLCASSLFRWETQYFGPGTRLLVL.

The table lists this clonotype with a few counts. V gene TRBV18 combines with J gene TRBJ2-7; D is ambiguous. CDR1 is KGHSH, CDR2 LQKENI, per germline. V was clipped by 8 bases and J by 1 base, with 15 bases between them. The CDR3 consists of 14 residues. The CDR3 nucleotides read TGTGCCAGCACCACCACGTCTTCATCCTACGAGCAGTACTTC. Its translation is CASTTTSSSYEQYF.

In its sample, this clonotype was seen a few times. The rearrangement links TRBV7-2 to TRBJ1-1; 9 bases agree with TRBD1. The CDR3 runs 15 residues. After removal of 3 bases from V and 6 bases from J, the junction contained 8 bases not matched to a gene. Germline V CDR1 and CDR2: SGHTA, FQGNSA. CDR3 sequence: CASSLDRGLGAEAFF. CDR3 coding DNA: TGTGCCAGCAGCTTGGACAGGGGTTTGGGCGCTGAAGCTTTCTTT.

This clonotype was seen more than once but under ten times. This rearrangement joins TRBV29-1 to TRBJ2-7; D is undetermined. In germline, CDR1 is SQVTM, CDR2 ANQGSEA. The V gene lost 2 bases and the J gene lost 0 bases, with 8 bases spanning the gap. This CDR3 spans 13 amino acids. The CDR3 sequence: CSVENVNSYEQYF. In nucleotides, the CDR3 is TGCAGCGTTGAAAACGTGAACTCCTACGAGCAGTACTTC.

V is TRBV12-3 or TRBV12-4 and J is TRBJ2-7; 7 positions agree with TRBD1. J was trimmed by 1 base and V by 5 bases; bases with no gene match: 5. CDR3 length equals 14 residues. The CDR3 loop reads CASSDSTGSYEQYF. Here the CDR3 DNA reads TGTGCCAGCAGTGATTCGACAGGGTCCTACGAGCAGTACTTC.

Only a few counts were recorded for this clonotype. The chain uses TRBV7-9 and TRBJ2-7; D possibly corresponds to TRBD1 (6 bases). CDR1 SEHNR and CDR2 FQNEAQ come from the germline V gene (reference sequence). V gave up 5 bases and J gave up 13 bases, with 30 bases separating them. The length of the CDR3 is 16 residues. The chain's CDR3 is CASSPGHGDRSTSIYF. The CDR3 DNA sequence: TGTGCCAGCAGCCCGGGACACGGGGATCGGTCTACGAGCATTTACTTC.

The chain links TRBV28 to TRBJ1-2, with D possibly being TRBD1 (6 bases). V gave up 3 bases and J gave up 5 bases, with 16 bases separating them. The germline gives CDR1 MDHEN, CDR2 SYDVKM. This CDR3 is 15 amino acids long. The CDR3 reads CASSFGGGPIYGYTF. The CDR3 DNA is TGTGCCAGCAGTTTCGGGGGCGGGCCAATTTATGGCTACACCTTC.

J is TRBJ1-2 and V is TRBV4-3; 7 nucleotides agree with TRBD1. V gave up 4 bases and J gave up 2 bases; unmatched junction bases: 4. The germline gives CDR1 LGHNA, CDR2 YSLEER. There are 14 residues in the CDR3. The CDR3 bases are TGCGCCAGCAGCCGATCGACAGGGAACTATGGCTACACCTTC. The encoded protein is CASSRSTGNYGYTF.

The chain combines TRBV5-1 with TRBJ1-6; perhaps TRBD1 as D (6 bases). Between the trimmed V and J ends, which lost 3 bases and 8 bases, there was a span of 12 bases. The germline gives CDR1 SGHRS, CDR2 YFSETQ. The CDR3 sequence is 14 residues long. In DNA form, the CDR3 reads TGCGCCAGCAGCTCCGACAGGTCGGATTCACCCCTCCACTTT. This gives the protein CASSSDRSDSPLHF.

V usage is TRBV18 and J usage is TRBJ1-1; the D is unclear. In germline, CDR1 is KGHSH, CDR2 LQKENI. V dropped 7 bases and J dropped 0 bases, with 12 bases sitting between them. The length of the CDR3 is 14 residues. DNA of the CDR3: TGTGCCAGCTTCCCAAAGGACGTGAACACTGAAGCTTTCTTT. Translated: CASFPKDVNTEAFF.

J is TRBJ2-5 and V is TRBV19; no clear D. This CDR3 region has 16 residues. Trimming took off 3 bases at V and 2 bases at J, with 16 bases between the two ends. CDR1 is LNHDA and CDR2 is SQIVND in the germline V gene (reference sequence). The CDR3 reads CASSIWGRQIQETQYF. The CDR3, as DNA: TGTGCCAGTAGTATCTGGGGTCGACAAATTCAAGAGACCCAGTACTTC. Together with reference TRBV19 and TRBJ2-5, the CDR3 gives the full variable domain: DGGITQSPKYLFRKEGQNVTLSCEQNLNHDAMYWYRQDPGQGLRLIYYSQIVNDFQKGDIAEGYSVSREKKESFPLTVTSAQKNPTAFYLCASSIWGRQIQETQYFGPGTRLLVL.

This clonotype has just a few counts. The chain employs TRBV29-1 and TRBJ1-2; no clear D. Trimming pared 3 bases from V and 4 bases from J, leaving 12 bases between. This CDR3 has 13 amino acids. Per the germline V gene, CDR1 is SQVTM and CDR2 is ANQGSEA. The CDR3 coding sequence is TGCAGCGTTGATGGCGCCGAGGGCTATGGCTACACCTTC. Its translation: CSVDGAEGYGYTF.

The rearrangement joins TRBV5-6 to TRBJ2-5; D ambiguous. The CDR3 is 14 residues long. V shed 1 base and J shed 1 base, with 8 bases lying between them. The germline V gene encodes CDR1 SGHDT and CDR2 YYEEEE. CDR3 nucleotide sequence: TGTGCCAGCAGCTTGATAGTAACCCAAGAGACCCAGTACTTC. This encodes CASSLIVTQETQYF.

J is TRBJ1-2 and V is TRBV27; unclear D gene. With 5 bases removed from V and 6 bases from J, the gap between germline ends came to 4 bases. Germline values: CDR1 MNHEY, CDR2 SMNVEV (reference sequence). The CDR3 consists of 10 residues. The CDR3 region is CASSKNGYTF. The CDR3 DNA follows: TGTGCCAGCAGTAAAAATGGCTACACCTTC.

In its sample, this clonotype was seen a few times. V is TRBV29-1 and J is TRBJ2-2; D could derive from TRBD1 or TRBD2 (5 bases each). V gave up 7 bases and J gave up 6 bases, with 15 bases separating them. From germline, CDR1 is SQVTM and CDR2 ANQGSEA. The CDR3 has 13 amino acids. The CDR3 sequence is CSGGTAAAGELFF. The CDR3 nucleotides are TGCAGCGGGGGGACGGCCGCGGCCGGGGAGCTGTTTTTT.

This clonotype was detected a few times. The chain combines TRBV7-1 with TRBJ2-1, with 9 bases identical to TRBD2. TRBV7-1 is treated as an ORF (open reading frame) with a function not yet certain. Trimming cost V 3 bases and J 6 bases; bases outside gene matches: 18. The length of the CDR3 is 19 residues. The CDR3 here is CASSSNRPGLAGRSNEQFF. CDR3 nucleotide sequence: TGTGCCAGCAGCTCGAACCGACCGGGGCTAGCGGGGAGAAGCAATGAGCAGTTCTTC.

This clonotype has at least ten counts. The chain recombines TRBV29-1 with TRBJ1-2; possible D gene TRBD1, 5 bases. Trimming removed 7 bases at V and 2 bases at J, with 14 bases between. Germline V gives CDR1 SQVTM, CDR2 ANQGSEA. This CDR3 is 13 amino acids long. CDR3 sequence: CSERQLLNYGYTF. Written as DNA, the CDR3 is TGCAGCGAGAGACAGCTGCTCAACTATGGCTACACCTTC.

The genes are TRBV4-3 and TRBJ1-5; a possible D gene is TRBD1 (5 bases). V was trimmed by 0 bases and J by 0 bases, leaving 9 bases between them. The CDR3 has 16 amino acids. CDR1 and CDR2 (germline): LGHNA, YSLEER. CDR3 in amino acids: CASSQEWTPSNQPQHF. Written as DNA, the CDR3 is TGCGCCAGCAGCCAAGAGTGGACACCTAGCAATCAGCCCCAGCATTTT.